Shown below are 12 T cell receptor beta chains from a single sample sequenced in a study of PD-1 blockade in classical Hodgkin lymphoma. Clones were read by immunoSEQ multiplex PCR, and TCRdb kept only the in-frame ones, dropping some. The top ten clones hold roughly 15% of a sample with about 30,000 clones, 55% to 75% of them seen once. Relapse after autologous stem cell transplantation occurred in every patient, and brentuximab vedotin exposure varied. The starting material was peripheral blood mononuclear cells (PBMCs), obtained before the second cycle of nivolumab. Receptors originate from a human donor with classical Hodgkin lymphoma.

The CDR3 is CSVVSGTGELFF. The CDR3 DNA reads TGCAGCGTTGTTAGCGGCACCGGGGAGCTGTTTTTT. The chain is built from TRBV29-1 and TRBJ2-2; a possible D gene is TRBD2 (6 bases). Germline CDR1 reads SQVTM; CDR2 reads ANQGSEA. Trimming shortened V by 4 bases and J by 4 bases, and 7 bases separated the two germline ends. The CDR3 totals 12 residues.

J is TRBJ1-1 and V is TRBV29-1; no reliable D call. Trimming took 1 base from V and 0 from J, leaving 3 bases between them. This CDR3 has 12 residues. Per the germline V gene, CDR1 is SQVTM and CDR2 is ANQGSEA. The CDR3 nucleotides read TGCAGCGTTGAAGGGATGAACACTGAAGCTTTCTTT. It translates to CSVEGMNTEAFF.

CDR3 nucleotide sequence: TGTGCCAGCAGTTACTCGAGGGGAAATCAGCCCCAGCATTTT. Residues: CASSYSRGNQPQHF. The chain couples TRBV6-5 to TRBJ1-5; possible D gene TRBD1, 5 bases. The V end was cut by 0 bases, the J end by 4 bases, with 7 bases between. Germline V gene lookup returns CDR1 MNHEY and CDR2 SVGAGI. The CDR3 sequence is 14 residues long.

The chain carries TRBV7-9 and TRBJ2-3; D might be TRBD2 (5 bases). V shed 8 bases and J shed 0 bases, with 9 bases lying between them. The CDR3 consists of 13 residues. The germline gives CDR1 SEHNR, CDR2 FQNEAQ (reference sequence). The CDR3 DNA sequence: TGTGCCAGCGAGGACTTTAGCACAGATACGCAGTATTTT. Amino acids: CASEDFSTDTQYF.

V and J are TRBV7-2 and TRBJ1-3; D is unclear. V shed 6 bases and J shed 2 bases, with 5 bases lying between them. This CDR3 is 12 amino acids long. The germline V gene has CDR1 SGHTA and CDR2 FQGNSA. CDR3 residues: CASRNPGNTIYF. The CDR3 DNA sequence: TGTGCCAGCAGAAACCCTGGAAACACCATATATTTT.

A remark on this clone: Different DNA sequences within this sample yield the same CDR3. CDR3 bases: TGTGCCAGCAGCGGACAGGGGGCATACGAGCAGTACTTC. Translating gives CASSGQGAYEQYF. The J gene is TRBJ2-7, the V gene TRBV9; 10 nucleotides agree with TRBD1. Germline V gene sequence: CDR1 SGDLS, CDR2 YYNGEE. This CDR3 has 13 residues. The junction had 1 base not matched to a gene; V was cut back by 3 bases and J by 4 bases.

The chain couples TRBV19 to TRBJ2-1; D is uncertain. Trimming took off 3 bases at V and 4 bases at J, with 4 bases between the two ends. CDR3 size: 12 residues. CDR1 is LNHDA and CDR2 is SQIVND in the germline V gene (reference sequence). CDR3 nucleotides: TGTGCCAGTAGTATCCAGTACAATGAGCAGTTCTTC. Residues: CASSIQYNEQFF. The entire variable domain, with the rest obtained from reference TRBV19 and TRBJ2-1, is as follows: DGGITQSPKYLFRKEGQNVTLSCEQNLNHDAMYWYRQDPGQGLRLIYYSQIVNDFQKGDIAEGYSVSREKKESFPLTVTSAQKNPTAFYLCASSIQYNEQFFGPGTRLTVL.

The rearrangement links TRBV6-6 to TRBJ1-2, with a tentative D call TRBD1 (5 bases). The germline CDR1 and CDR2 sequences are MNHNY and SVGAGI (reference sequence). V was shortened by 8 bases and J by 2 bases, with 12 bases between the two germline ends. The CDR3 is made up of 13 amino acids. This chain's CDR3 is CASRRGANYGYTF. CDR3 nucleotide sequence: TGTGCCAGCCGCAGAGGGGCAAACTATGGCTACACCTTC.

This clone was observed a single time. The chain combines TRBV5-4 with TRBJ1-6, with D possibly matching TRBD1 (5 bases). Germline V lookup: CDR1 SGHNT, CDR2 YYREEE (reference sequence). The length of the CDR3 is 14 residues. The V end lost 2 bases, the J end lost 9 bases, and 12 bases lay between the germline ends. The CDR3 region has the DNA TGTGCCAGCAGCTTAAACAGGAGGGGTTCACCCCTCCACTTT. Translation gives CASSLNRRGSPLHF.

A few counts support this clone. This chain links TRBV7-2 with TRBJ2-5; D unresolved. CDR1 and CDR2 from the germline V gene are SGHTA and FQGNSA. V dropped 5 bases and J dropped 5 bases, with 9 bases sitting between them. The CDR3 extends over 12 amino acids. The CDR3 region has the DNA TGTGCCAGCAGCCCCGAGACGGAGACCCAGTACTTC. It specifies CASSPETETQYF.

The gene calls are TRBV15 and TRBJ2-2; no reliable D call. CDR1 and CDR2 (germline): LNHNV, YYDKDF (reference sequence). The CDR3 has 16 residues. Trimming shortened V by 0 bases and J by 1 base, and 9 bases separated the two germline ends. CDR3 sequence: CATSRDLVGNTGELFF. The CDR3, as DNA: TGTGCCACCAGCAGAGATCTGGTGGGGAACACCGGGGAGCTGTTTTTT.

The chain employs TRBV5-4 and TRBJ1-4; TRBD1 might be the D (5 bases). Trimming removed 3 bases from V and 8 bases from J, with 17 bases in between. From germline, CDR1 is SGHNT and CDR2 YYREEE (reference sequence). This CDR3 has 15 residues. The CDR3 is CASSYGGGMIEKLFF. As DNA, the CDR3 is TGTGCCAGCAGCTACGGCGGGGGGATGATCGAAAAACTGTTTTTT.